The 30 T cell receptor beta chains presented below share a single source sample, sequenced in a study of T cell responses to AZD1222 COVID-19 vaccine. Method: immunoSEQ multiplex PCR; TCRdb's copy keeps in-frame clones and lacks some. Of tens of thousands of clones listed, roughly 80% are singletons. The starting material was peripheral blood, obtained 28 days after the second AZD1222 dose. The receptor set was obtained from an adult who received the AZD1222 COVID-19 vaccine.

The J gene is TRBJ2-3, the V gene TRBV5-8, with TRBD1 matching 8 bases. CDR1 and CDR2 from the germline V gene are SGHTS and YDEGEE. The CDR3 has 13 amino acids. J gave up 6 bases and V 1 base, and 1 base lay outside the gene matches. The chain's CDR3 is CASSLTGGDTQYF. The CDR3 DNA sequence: TGTGCCAGCAGCTTGACAGGGGGTGATACGCAGTATTTT.

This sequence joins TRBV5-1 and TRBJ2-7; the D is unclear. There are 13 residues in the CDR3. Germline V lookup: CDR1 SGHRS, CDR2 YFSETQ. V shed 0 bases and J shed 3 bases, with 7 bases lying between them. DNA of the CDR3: TGCGCCAGCAGCTTGGGAGAAGGCTACGAGCAGTACTTC. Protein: CASSLGEGYEQYF.

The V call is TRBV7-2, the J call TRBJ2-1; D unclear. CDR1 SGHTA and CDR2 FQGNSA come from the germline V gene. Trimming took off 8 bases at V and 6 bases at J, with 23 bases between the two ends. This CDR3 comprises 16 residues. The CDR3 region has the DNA TGTGCCAGCGGGCACTACGTGACTGGGGTTATCAATGAGCAGTTCTTC. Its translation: CASGHYVTGVINEQFF.

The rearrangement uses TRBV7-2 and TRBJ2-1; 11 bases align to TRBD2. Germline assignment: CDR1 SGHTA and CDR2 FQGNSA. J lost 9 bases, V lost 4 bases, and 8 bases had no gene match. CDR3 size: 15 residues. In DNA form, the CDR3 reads TGTGCCAGCAGCTCCCGTAGCGGGGGGGCGGGTGAGCAGTTCTTC. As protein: CASSSRSGGAGEQFF.

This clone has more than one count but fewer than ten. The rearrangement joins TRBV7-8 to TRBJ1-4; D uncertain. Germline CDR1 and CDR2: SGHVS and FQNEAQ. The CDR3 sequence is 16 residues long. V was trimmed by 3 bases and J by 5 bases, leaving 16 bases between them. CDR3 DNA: TGTGCCAGCAGCTTCGTTCGGGGAGCCCTAAATGAAAAACTGTTTTTT. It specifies CASSFVRGALNEKLFF.

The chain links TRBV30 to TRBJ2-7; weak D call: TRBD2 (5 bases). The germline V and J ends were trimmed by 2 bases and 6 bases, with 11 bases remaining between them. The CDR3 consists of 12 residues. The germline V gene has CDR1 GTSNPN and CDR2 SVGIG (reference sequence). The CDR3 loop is CAWSPLEGEQYF. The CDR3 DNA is TGTGCCTGGAGTCCCCTCGAGGGCGAGCAGTACTTC.

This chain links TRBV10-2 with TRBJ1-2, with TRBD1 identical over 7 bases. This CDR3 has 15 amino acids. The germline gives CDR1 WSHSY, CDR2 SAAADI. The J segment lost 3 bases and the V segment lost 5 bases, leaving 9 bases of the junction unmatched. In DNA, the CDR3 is TGCGCCAGCAGTCCCCAGGGACAGCCGCACTATGGCTACACCTTC. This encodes CASSPQGQPHYGYTF.

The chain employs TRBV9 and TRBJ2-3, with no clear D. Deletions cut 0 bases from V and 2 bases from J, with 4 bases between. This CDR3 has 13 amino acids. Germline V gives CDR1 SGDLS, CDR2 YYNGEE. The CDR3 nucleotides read TGTGCCAGCAGCGTAGTGGCCACAGATACGCAGTATTTT. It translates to CASSVVATDTQYF.

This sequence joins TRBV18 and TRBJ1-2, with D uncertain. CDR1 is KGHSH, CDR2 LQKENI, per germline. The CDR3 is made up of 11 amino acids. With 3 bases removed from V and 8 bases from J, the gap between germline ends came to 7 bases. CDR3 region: CASSPPLGYTF. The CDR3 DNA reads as TGTGCCAGCTCACCTCCCCTGGGCTACACCTTC.

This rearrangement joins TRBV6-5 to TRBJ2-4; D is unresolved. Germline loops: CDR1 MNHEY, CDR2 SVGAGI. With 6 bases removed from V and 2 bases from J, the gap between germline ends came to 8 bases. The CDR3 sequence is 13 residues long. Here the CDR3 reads CASRESSKNIQYF. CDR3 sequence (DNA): TGTGCCAGCAGGGAGAGTTCCAAAAACATTCAGTACTTC.

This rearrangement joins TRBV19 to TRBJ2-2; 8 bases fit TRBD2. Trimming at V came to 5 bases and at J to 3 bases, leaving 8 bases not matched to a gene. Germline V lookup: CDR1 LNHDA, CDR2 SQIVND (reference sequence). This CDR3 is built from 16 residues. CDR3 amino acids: CASSRSGSFDTGELFF. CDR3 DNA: TGTGCCAGTAGTCGGAGCGGGAGTTTCGACACCGGGGAGCTGTTTTTT.

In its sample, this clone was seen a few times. CDR3 protein: CASSLGTSGGDEQFF. CDR3 in DNA: TGTGCCAGCAGCTTAGGGACTAGCGGGGGAGACGAGCAGTTCTTC. The gene calls are TRBV7-3 and TRBJ2-1; 14 nucleotides line up with TRBD2. CDR1 is SGHTA and CDR2 is FQGTGA in the germline V gene. The CDR3 is made up of 15 amino acids. V shed 2 bases, J shed 10 bases, and the junction held 4 bases outside the gene matches.

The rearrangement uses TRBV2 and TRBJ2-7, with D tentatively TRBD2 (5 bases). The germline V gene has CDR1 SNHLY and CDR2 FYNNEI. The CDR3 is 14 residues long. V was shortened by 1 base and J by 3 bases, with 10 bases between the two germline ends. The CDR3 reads CASSEGGQRYEQYF. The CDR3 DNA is TGTGCCAGCAGTGAAGGCGGGCAGCGCTACGAGCAGTACTTC. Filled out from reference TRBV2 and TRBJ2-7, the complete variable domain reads EPEVTQTPSHQVTQMGQEVILRCVPISNHLYFYWYRQILGQKVEFLVSFYNNEISEKSEIFDDQFSVERPDGSNFTLKIRSTKLEDSAMYFCASSEGGQRYEQYFGPGTRLTVT.

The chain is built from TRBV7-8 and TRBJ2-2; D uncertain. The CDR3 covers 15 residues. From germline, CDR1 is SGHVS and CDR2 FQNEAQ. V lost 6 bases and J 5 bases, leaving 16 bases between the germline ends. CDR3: CASSTRHSITGELFF. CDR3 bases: TGTGCCAGCAGTACCCGACACAGTATTACCGGGGAGCTGTTTTTT.

The DNA for the CDR3 is TGTGCCAGCAGTTTTTTATGGAATCAGCCCCAGCATTTT. Protein product: CASSFLWNQPQHF. The chain carries TRBV12-3 or TRBV12-4 and TRBJ1-5; D remains ambiguous. Trimming pared 3 bases from V and 4 bases from J, leaving 7 bases between. The length of the CDR3 is 13 residues.

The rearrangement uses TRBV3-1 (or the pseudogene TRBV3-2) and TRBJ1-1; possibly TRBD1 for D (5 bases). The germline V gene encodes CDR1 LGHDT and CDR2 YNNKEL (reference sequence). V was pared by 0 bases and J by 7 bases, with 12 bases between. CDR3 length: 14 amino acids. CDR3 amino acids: CASSQEGSGLEAFF. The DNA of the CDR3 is TGTGCCAGCAGCCAAGAAGGTTCGGGGCTTGAAGCTTTCTTT.

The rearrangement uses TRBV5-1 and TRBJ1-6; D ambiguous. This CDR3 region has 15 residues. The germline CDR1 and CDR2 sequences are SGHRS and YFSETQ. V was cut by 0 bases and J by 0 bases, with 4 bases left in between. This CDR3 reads CASSLDSSYNSPLHF. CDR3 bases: TGCGCCAGCAGCTTGGACAGCTCCTATAATTCACCCCTCCACTTT.

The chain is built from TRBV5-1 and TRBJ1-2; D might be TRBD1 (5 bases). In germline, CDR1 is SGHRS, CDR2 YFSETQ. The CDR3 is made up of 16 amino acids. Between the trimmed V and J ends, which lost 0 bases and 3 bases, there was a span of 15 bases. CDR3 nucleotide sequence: TGCGCCAGCAGCTTGGCCGGGGAGGGAGGGGACTATGGCTACACCTTC. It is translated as CASSLAGEGGDYGYTF.

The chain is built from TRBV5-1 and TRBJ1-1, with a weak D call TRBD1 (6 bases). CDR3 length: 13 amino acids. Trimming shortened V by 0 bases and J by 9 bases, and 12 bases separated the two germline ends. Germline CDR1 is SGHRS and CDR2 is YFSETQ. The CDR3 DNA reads TGCGCCAGCAGCTTGGAGGGGGAGCAGAAAGCTTTCTTT. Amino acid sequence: CASSLEGEQKAFF.

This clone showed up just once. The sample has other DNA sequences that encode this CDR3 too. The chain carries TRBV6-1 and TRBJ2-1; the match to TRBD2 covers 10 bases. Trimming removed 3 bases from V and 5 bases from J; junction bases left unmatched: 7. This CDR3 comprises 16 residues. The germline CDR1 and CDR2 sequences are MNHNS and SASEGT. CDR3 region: CASSDLAGVGHNEQFF. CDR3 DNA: TGTGCCAGCAGTGACCTAGCGGGAGTCGGCCACAATGAGCAGTTCTTC.

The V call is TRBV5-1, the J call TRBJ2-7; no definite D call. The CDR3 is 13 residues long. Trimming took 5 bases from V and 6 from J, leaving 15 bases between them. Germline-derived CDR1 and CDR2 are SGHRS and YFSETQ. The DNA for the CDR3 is TGCGCCAGCAGGTCTCTGTCCCTTGGCGAGCAGTACTTC. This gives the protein CASRSLSLGEQYF.

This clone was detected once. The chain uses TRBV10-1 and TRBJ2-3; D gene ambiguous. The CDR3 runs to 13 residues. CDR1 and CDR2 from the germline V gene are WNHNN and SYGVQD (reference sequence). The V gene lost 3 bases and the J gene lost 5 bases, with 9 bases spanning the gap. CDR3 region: CASSDRKGDTQYF. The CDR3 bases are TGCGCCAGCAGTGACAGGAAAGGAGATACGCAGTATTTT.

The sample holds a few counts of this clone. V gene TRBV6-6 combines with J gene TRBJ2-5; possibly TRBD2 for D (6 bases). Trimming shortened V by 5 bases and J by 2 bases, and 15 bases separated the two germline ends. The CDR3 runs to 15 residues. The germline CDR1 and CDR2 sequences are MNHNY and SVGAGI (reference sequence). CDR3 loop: CASSGFSGGQETQYF. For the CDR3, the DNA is TGTGCCAGCAGTGGGTTCTCTGGGGGGCAAGAGACCCAGTACTTC.

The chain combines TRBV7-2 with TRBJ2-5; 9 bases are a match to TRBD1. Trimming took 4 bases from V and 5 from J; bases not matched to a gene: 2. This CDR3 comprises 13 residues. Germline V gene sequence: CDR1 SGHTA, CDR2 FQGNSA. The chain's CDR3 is CASSWTGVETQYF. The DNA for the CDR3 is TGTGCCAGCAGCTGGACAGGGGTGGAGACCCAGTACTTC.

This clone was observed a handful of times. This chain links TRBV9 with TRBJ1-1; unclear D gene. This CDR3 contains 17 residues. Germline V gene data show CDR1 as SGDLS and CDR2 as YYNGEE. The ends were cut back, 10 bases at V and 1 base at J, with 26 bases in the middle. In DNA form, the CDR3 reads TGTGCCCCCGAGAATGATTTTGACTTACCCAGGAACACTGAAGCTTTCTTT. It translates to CAPENDFDLPRNTEAFF.

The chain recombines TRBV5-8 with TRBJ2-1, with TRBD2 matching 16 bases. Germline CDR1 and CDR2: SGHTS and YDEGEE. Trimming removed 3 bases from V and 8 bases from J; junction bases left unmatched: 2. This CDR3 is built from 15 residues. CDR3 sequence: CASSYGTSGRDEQFF. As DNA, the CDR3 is TGTGCCAGCAGCTACGGGACTAGCGGGAGGGATGAGCAGTTCTTC.

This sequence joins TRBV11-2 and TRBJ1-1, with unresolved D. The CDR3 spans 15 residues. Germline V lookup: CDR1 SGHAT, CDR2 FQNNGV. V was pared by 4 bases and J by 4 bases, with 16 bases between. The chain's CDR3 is CASSSFQAIVTEAFF. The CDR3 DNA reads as TGTGCCAGCAGCTCCTTTCAGGCTATAGTCACTGAAGCTTTCTTT.

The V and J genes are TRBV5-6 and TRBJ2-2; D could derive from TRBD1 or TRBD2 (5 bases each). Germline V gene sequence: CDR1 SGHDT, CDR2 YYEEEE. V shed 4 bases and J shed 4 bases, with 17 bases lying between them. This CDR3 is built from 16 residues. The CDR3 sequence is CASSPGAIRTTGELFF. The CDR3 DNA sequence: TGTGCCAGCAGCCCCGGGGCCATAAGGACCACCGGGGAGCTGTTTTTT.

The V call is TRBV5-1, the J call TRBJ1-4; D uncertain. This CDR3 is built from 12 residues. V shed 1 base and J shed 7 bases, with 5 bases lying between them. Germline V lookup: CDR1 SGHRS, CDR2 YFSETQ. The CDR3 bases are TGCGCCAGCAGCTTGCCTAGTGAAAAACTGTTTTTT. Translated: CASSLPSEKLFF.

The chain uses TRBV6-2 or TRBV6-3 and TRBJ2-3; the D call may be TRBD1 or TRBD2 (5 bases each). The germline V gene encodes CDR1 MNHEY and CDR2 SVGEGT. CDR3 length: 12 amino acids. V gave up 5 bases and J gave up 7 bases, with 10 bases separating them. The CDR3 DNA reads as TGTGCCAGCAGTGGGACGGTATATACGCAGTATTTT. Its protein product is CASSGTVYTQYF.